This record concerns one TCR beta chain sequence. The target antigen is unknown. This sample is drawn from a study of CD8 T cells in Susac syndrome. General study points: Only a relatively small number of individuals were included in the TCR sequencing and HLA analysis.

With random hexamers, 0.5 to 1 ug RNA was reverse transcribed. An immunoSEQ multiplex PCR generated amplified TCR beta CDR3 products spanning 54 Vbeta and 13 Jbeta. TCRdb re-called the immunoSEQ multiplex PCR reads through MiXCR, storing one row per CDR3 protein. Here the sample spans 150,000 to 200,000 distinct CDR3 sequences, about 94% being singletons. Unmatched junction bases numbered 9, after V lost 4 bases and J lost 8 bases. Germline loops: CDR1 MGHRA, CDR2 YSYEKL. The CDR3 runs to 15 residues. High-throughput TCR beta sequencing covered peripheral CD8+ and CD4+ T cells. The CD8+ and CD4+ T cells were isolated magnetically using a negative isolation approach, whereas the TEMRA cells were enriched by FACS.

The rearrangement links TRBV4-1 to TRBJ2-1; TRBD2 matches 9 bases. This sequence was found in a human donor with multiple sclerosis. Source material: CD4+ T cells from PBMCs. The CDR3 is CASSLRGGARDEQFF. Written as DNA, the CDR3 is TGCGCCAGCAGCCTTCGCGGGGGGGCCAGGGATGAGCAGTTCTTC.